The present TCR beta chain was sequenced within a study of T-cell memory formation after mild COVID-19. Study conclusions and caveats: Day 15 to 85 contracting clones showed balanced CD4/CD8; day 15 to 37 expanders favored CD4+.

TCRdb itself ran the 5' RACE reads through MiXCR, one entry per CDR3 protein. The sample comprises a few hundred thousand distinct CDR3 sequences, over 9.5% of which are singletons, and 3% to 3.5% rests with the top ten. Germline V gives CDR1 SGHTA, CDR2 FQGNSA. The V end was cut by 4 bases, the J end by 6 bases, with 9 bases between. This CDR3 has 13 residues. Of note for this clonotype: What it binds is not known.

Material for sequencing was PBMCs or a T cell subset sorted from them (not recorded which). J is TRBJ2-2 and V is TRBV7-2; D gene unclear. The receptor's source is a man younger than 35 who had mild COVID-19 (a few samples of this study predate the infection). Cell type and time point are not known. This chain's CDR3 is CASSSNPPGELFF. The CDR3 nucleotides read TGTGCCAGCAGCTCTAACCCCCCCGGGGAGCTGTTTTTT.